A single sample gave rise to the 19 T cell receptor beta chains below, sequenced in a study of human versus mouse CDR3 diversity and MHC coevolution. Generated by immunoSEQ multiplex PCR, the TCRdb table keeps only in-frame clones and is missing some. This table holds about 77,000 clones, 85% to 95% found once. Input material: naive CD4+ T cells from blood. Indicated subset: CD45RO-negative CD62L-positive naive CD4 T cells. The receptors were sampled from a person aged 25 to 75 in good health.

The V and J genes are TRBV19 and TRBJ2-7; a possible D gene is TRBD1 (6 bases). Germline V gene data show CDR1 as LNHDA and CDR2 as SQIVND (reference sequence). V shed 5 bases and J shed 0 bases, with 17 bases lying between them. This CDR3 spans 16 amino acids. The CDR3 region has the DNA TGTGCCAGTAGTTTAGGACAGTTCCCGCTCTCCTACGAGCAGTACTTC. This codes for CASSLGQFPLSYEQYF.

The V and J genes are TRBV13 and TRBJ2-5; TRBD1 aligns across 7 bases. With V trimmed by 5 bases and J by 3 bases, 3 bases remained unmatched. CDR3 length: 13 residues. Germline lookup yields CDR1 PRHDT and CDR2 FYEKMQ (reference sequence). CDR3 sequence (DNA): TGTGCCAGCAGCAGGGGGCTTAAAGAGACCCAGTACTTC. Translation gives CASSRGLKETQYF.

This sequence joins TRBV19 and TRBJ2-2; 10 bases map to TRBD2. The CDR3 length is 17 residues. Trimming took 5 bases from V and 4 from J; bases not matched to a gene: 10. Germline CDR1 and CDR2: LNHDA and SQIVND (reference sequence). The DNA for the CDR3 is TGTGCCAGTAGTCGCCTAGCGGGAGCTAGGGGCACCGGGGAGCTGTTTTTT. Protein product: CASSRLAGARGTGELFF.

V and J are TRBV7-9 and TRBJ2-5; 8 bases line up with TRBD2. The length of the CDR3 is 15 residues. The germline gives CDR1 SEHNR, CDR2 FQNEAQ (reference sequence). V trimming: 0 bases; J trimming: 5 bases; junction bases outside the gene matches: 5. DNA of the CDR3: TGTGCCAGCAGCTTAGCTAGCGGGAATCTGGAGACCCAGTACTTC. Its translation is CASSLASGNLETQYF.

CDR3 residues: CASSVPGAASYNEQFF. In DNA form, the CDR3 reads TGTGCCAGCAGCGTACCTGGGGCAGCCTCCTACAATGAGCAGTTCTTC. This chain links TRBV9 with TRBJ2-1; D possibly corresponds to TRBD1 (5 bases). This CDR3 has 16 residues. Germline-derived CDR1 and CDR2 are SGDLS and YYNGEE. The germline V and J ends were trimmed by 1 base and 0 bases, with 11 bases remaining between them. Combining the CDR3 with reference TRBV9 and TRBJ2-1 gives the whole variable domain DSGVTQTPKHLITATGQRVTLRCSPRSGDLSVYWYQQSLDQGLQFLIQYYNGEERAKGNILERFSAQQFPDLHSELNLSSLELGDSALYFCASSVPGAASYNEQFFGPGTRLTVL.

The rearrangement uses TRBV18 and TRBJ1-1; D possibly corresponds to TRBD1 (5 bases). The CDR3 is made up of 13 amino acids. CDR1 and CDR2 (germline): KGHSH, LQKENI. Between the trimmed V and J ends, which lost 2 bases and 3 bases, there was a span of 7 bases. In nucleotides, the CDR3 is TGTGCCAGCTCACCAAAAGGGGACACTGAAGCTTTCTTT. The encoded protein is CASSPKGDTEAFF. Based on the CDR3 plus reference TRBV18 and TRBJ1-1, the full variable domain is NAGVMQNPRHLVRRRGQEARLRCSPMKGHSHVYWYRQLPEEGLKFMVYLQKENIIDESGMPKERFSAEFPKEGPSILRIQQVVRGDSAAYFCASSPKGDTEAFFGQGTRLTVV.

This sequence joins TRBV29-1 and TRBJ2-1; TRBD1 might be the D (5 bases). CDR1 is SQVTM, CDR2 ANQGSEA, per germline. CDR3 size: 13 residues. V dropped 4 bases and J dropped 3 bases, with 10 bases sitting between them. The CDR3 region has the DNA TGCAGCGTTGCAGGGATTTACTACAATGAGCAGTTCTTC. This encodes CSVAGIYYNEQFF.

This CDR3 reads CSVDTGRGREGTEAFF. For the CDR3, the DNA is TGCAGCGTTGATACCGGGAGGGGGAGGGAGGGTACTGAAGCTTTCTTT. This sequence joins TRBV29-1 and TRBJ1-1; D is perhaps TRBD1 (6 bases). The CDR3 has 16 amino acids. Germline V gene lookup returns CDR1 SQVTM and CDR2 ANQGSEA. The V end lost 3 bases, the J end lost 5 bases, and 22 bases lay between the germline ends.

There are a few counts of this clone. The chain is built from TRBV28 and TRBJ1-5, with 8 bases that match TRBD1. Germline CDR1 MDHEN, CDR2 SYDVKM. This CDR3 is 13 amino acids long. V lost 6 bases and J lost 9; bases outside the gene matches: 7. The CDR3: CASRPGGDPPQHF. The CDR3 nucleotides are TGTGCCAGCAGACCAGGGGGCGATCCGCCCCAGCATTTT. Filled out from reference TRBV28 and TRBJ1-5, the complete variable domain reads DVKVTQSSRYLVKRTGEKVFLECVQDMDHENMFWYRQDPGLGLRLIYFSYDVKMKEKGDIPEGYSVSREKKERFSLILESASTNQTSMYLCASRPGGDPPQHFGDGTRLSIL.

This clone was recorded once. The V gene is TRBV2, the J gene TRBJ2-1, with TRBD1 matching over 7 bases. The CDR3 consists of 16 residues. Germline trimming cut 4 bases from V and 3 bases from J; bases unmatched to any gene: 9. CDR1 is SNHLY and CDR2 is FYNNEI in the germline V gene. This chain's CDR3 is CASSGNRGIRYNEQFF. The CDR3 nucleotides are TGTGCCAGCAGTGGTAACAGGGGAATACGCTACAATGAGCAGTTCTTC.

The CDR3 sequence: CASSSGVGAETQYF. The CDR3 coding sequence is TGTGCCAGCAGCTCCGGAGTGGGGGCAGAGACCCAGTACTTC. This chain joins TRBV11-2 and TRBJ2-5; D perhaps matches TRBD1 (6 bases). The V gene's germline CDR1 is SGHAT and CDR2 FQNNGV. The length of the CDR3 is 14 residues. Trimming removed 4 bases from V and 4 bases from J, with 13 bases in between.

V is TRBV6-5 and J is TRBJ2-1; TRBD1 matches at 8 bases. Germline loops: CDR1 MNHEY, CDR2 SVGAGI. J was trimmed by 3 bases and V by 5 bases; bases with no gene match: 6. The CDR3 loop spans 15 amino acids. CDR3 loop: CASSPRQGIYNEQFF. CDR3 coding DNA: TGTGCCAGCAGTCCCCGACAGGGGATCTACAATGAGCAGTTCTTC.

This clone has just one count. The J gene is TRBJ2-7, the V gene TRBV5-4; 11 positions match TRBD2. Germline trimming cut 0 bases from V and 4 bases from J; bases unmatched to any gene: 6. The CDR3 runs 16 residues. The germline CDR1 and CDR2 sequences are SGHNT and YYREEE (reference sequence). The CDR3 bases are TGTGCCAGCAGCTTGGCCCCCTCTAGCGGGGGGTACGAGCAGTACTTC. It is translated as CASSLAPSSGGYEQYF.

The chain joins TRBV14 to TRBJ1-6; no reliable D call. This CDR3 comprises 13 residues. V dropped 0 bases and J dropped 10 bases, with 7 bases sitting between them. The germline V gene has CDR1 SGHDN and CDR2 FVKESK. CDR3 sequence reads: CASSQERLSPLHF. CDR3 coding DNA: TGTGCCAGCAGCCAAGAGCGACTGTCACCCCTCCACTTT.

This clone showed up just once. This chain joins TRBV9 and TRBJ2-6; D may be TRBD1 (6 bases). This CDR3 is built from 15 residues. Germline CDR1 is SGDLS and CDR2 is YYNGEE. Trimming stripped 3 bases from V and 4 bases from J, with 11 bases between. The CDR3: CASSAGVAGANVLTF. DNA of the CDR3: TGTGCCAGCAGCGCAGGGGTTGCAGGGGCCAACGTCCTGACTTTC.

The CDR3 DNA is TGCGCCAGCAGCTTGGCCGAGGGGCTAGCGGGAGGGGCGGATACGCAGTATTTT. Protein product: CASSLAEGLAGGADTQYF. This sequence joins TRBV5-1 and TRBJ2-3, with 12 bases fitting TRBD2. Germline V lookup: CDR1 SGHRS, CDR2 YFSETQ. The CDR3 consists of 18 residues. Trimming took 0 bases from V and 6 from J; bases not matched to a gene: 11.

For this clone: A read error may produce the germline difference seen at one junction end. The chain uses TRBV28 and TRBJ2-7, with 7 bases matching TRBD1. The CDR3 covers 16 residues. Germline assignment: CDR1 MDHEN and CDR2 SYDVKM. CDR3 region: CASSFSFGTVTYKQYF. The CDR3 nucleotides are TGTGCCAGCAGTTTTAGTTTTGGGACAGTAACCTACAAGCAGTACTTC.

J is TRBJ2-7 and V is TRBV6-5, with D possibly matching TRBD1 (7 bases). The V and J ends lost 0 bases and 2 bases respectively, with 11 bases between them. This CDR3 is built from 15 residues. Per germline, CDR1 MNHEY and CDR2 SVGAGI. Here the CDR3 reads CASSYSQGGTYEQYF. CDR3 sequence (DNA): TGTGCCAGCAGTTACTCTCAGGGGGGAACCTACGAGCAGTACTTC.

The chain uses TRBV19 and TRBJ2-1, with no clear D. The CDR3 consists of 13 residues. The germline gives CDR1 LNHDA, CDR2 SQIVND (reference sequence). Trimming took 7 bases from V and 0 from J, leaving 7 bases between them. In DNA, the CDR3 is TGTGCCAGTAATAGTGGCTCCTACAATGAGCAGTTCTTC. Amino acid sequence: CASNSGSYNEQFF.